This TCR beta chain was captured by sequencing in a study of Graves' ophthalmopathy and Graves' hyperthyroidism. RNA served as the template for amplifying TCR beta CDR3 regions. In the first round, RT-PCR was carried out with HTBI primers, and a multiplex PCR formed the second round. TCRdb re-derived calls from the multiplex PCR reads in MiXCR, one entry per CDR3 protein. Of 500,000 to 700,000 distinct CDR3 sequences listed, about 20% were seen once; the top ten hold more than 5.5%. Between the trimmed V and J ends, which lost 5 bases and 3 bases, there was a span of 11 bases. The CDR3 runs 14 residues. Germline CDR1 SNHLY, CDR2 FYNNEI. In its sample, this clonotype was seen many times.

This clonotype originated in a woman between 18 and 29 years old with stable Graves' hyperthyroidism. Some clones in this sample may be carry-over from other donors' samples. The chain carries TRBV2 and TRBJ1-5; D call uncertain. The sequenced sample consisted of peripheral blood. CDR3 DNA: TGTGCCAGCAGTCCAAAATCCTACAATCAGCCCCAGCATTTT. It codes for CASSPKSYNQPQHF.